Listed below are T cell receptor beta chains from one sample, sequenced in a study of graft-versus-host responses after intestinal transplantation. What these receptors recognize is not known. Generated by immunoSEQ multiplex PCR, the TCRdb table keeps only in-frame clones and is missing some. The table records about 83,000 clones, about 89% of them present only once. The input for sequencing was unstimulated CD4+ T cells sorted from spleen or lymph node cells, taken before intestinal transplant. The receptors derive from a human donor who received an intestinal transplant. CDR3s include the opening cysteine and the closing phenylalanine or tryptophan. D genes are given only for firm matches. Expanded clones are given a class, and other clones once, few, many or no size at all.

cdr3_nt: TGTGCCAGCAGCCCTTCTCCGACAGGGAGAGGAAACACCATATATTTT; cdr3_aa: CASSPSPTGRGNTIYF; j_call: TRBJ1-3; v_call: TRBV7-9; d_call: TRBD1; clone_size: few
cdr3_nt: TGTGCCAGCAGCTTAGGAGGGAGGGCCTACGAGCAGTACTTC; cdr3_aa: CASSLGGRAYEQYF; j_call: TRBJ2-7; v_call: TRBV7-9; d_call: TRBD2; clone_size: NA
cdr3_nt: TGTGCCAGCAGTGCCCGACTCGGCACTGAAGCTTTCTTT; cdr3_aa: CASSARLGTEAFF; j_call: TRBJ1-1; v_call: TRBV6-6; d_call: NA; clone_size: NA
cdr3_nt: TGTGCCAGCAGTGGGGACAGACTGAACACTGAAGCTTTCTTT; cdr3_aa: CASSGDRLNTEAFF; j_call: TRBJ1-1; v_call: TRBV2; d_call: TRBD1; clone_size: NA
cdr3_nt: TGTGCCAGCAGGTTCGAGGTTGGCGAGCAGTTCTTC; cdr3_aa: CASRFEVGEQFF; j_call: TRBJ2-1; v_call: TRBV28; d_call: NA; clone_size: once
cdr3_nt: TGTGCCAGCAGTTCCTTCGGGGGATCAAGGGGCAATGAGCAGTTCTTC; cdr3_aa: CASSSFGGSRGNEQFF; j_call: TRBJ2-1; v_call: TRBV28; d_call: NA; clone_size: NA
cdr3_nt: TGTGCCATCAGTGGAACGTCGGTAGAGACCCAGTACTTC; cdr3_aa: CAISGTSVETQYF; j_call: TRBJ2-5; v_call: TRBV10-3; d_call: NA; clone_size: NA
cdr3_nt: TGTGCCAGCAGCCCCGGGACTAGCGGTCAAGAGACCCAGTACTTC; cdr3_aa: CASSPGTSGQETQYF; j_call: TRBJ2-5; v_call: TRBV9; d_call: TRBD2; clone_size: NA
cdr3_nt: TGCGCCAGCAGCGAAGGTACTAGTAAGTACAATGAGCAGTTCTTC; cdr3_aa: CASSEGTSKYNEQFF; j_call: TRBJ2-1; v_call: TRBV5-1; d_call: NA; clone_size: NA
cdr3_nt: TGTGCCAGCAGTTTATCCCGGAGCGGGGCCAACGTCCTGACTTTC; cdr3_aa: CASSLSRSGANVLTF; j_call: TRBJ2-6; v_call: TRBV27; d_call: NA; clone_size: NA
cdr3_nt: TGTGCCAGCAGCCCGGCGGGGGGACGGGTTGAAAAACTGTTTTTT; cdr3_aa: CASSPAGGRVEKLFF; j_call: TRBJ1-4; v_call: TRBV14; d_call: NA; clone_size: NA
cdr3_nt: TGTGCCAGCAGCGGGACAGGGGCGAACACCGGGGAGCTGTTTTTT; cdr3_aa: CASSGTGANTGELFF; j_call: TRBJ2-2; v_call: TRBV9; d_call: TRBD1; clone_size: few
cdr3_nt: TGTGCCCACACCCCGGGGGGGTGGACCGGGGAGCTGTTTTTT; cdr3_aa: CAHTPGGWTGELFF; j_call: TRBJ2-2; v_call: TRBV5-6; d_call: TRBD2; clone_size: once
cdr3_nt: TGTGCCAGCAGTGGGGCCGCCTACGAGCAGTACTTC; cdr3_aa: CASSGAAYEQYF; j_call: TRBJ2-7; v_call: TRBV2; d_call: NA; clone_size: NA
cdr3_nt: TGTGCCAGCAGCGTAGGAGCGGGAGAGTCCTACGAGCAGTACTTC; cdr3_aa: CASSVGAGESYEQYF; j_call: TRBJ2-7; v_call: TRBV9; d_call: TRBD2; clone_size: NA
cdr3_nt: TGTGCCAGCAGCTTCTCAGGGAATCGCGCCGGGGAGCTGTTTTTT; cdr3_aa: CASSFSGNRAGELFF; j_call: TRBJ2-2; v_call: TRBV5-8; d_call: NA; clone_size: NA
cdr3_nt: TGTGCCAGAAGCCGGGAGGTAGCGGGAACAGATACGCAGTATTTT; cdr3_aa: CARSREVAGTDTQYF; j_call: TRBJ2-3; v_call: TRBV5-3; d_call: TRBD2; clone_size: NA
cdr3_nt: TGTGCCAGCAGTCCCCGGGACAGACTCCAGAAAATATCAGATACGCAGTATTTT; cdr3_aa: CASSPRDRLQKISDTQYF; j_call: TRBJ2-3; v_call: TRBV27; d_call: TRBD1; clone_size: NA
cdr3_nt: TGTGCCAGCAGTTTAACGCCGGCTGAAGCTTTCTTT; cdr3_aa: CASSLTPAEAFF; j_call: TRBJ1-1; v_call: TRBV28; d_call: NA; clone_size: few
cdr3_nt: TGTGCCAGCCGGGACAGGGGCACTAATGAAAAACTGTTTTTT; cdr3_aa: CASRDRGTNEKLFF; j_call: TRBJ1-4; v_call: TRBV10-3; d_call: TRBD1; clone_size: NA
cdr3_nt: TGTGCCAGCAGTTATACAGGGGGCAGAGCTAACTATGGCTACACCTTC; cdr3_aa: CASSYTGGRANYGYTF; j_call: TRBJ1-2; v_call: TRBV6-5; d_call: TRBD1; clone_size: NA
cdr3_nt: TGTGCCAGCAGCCAAGTTGGGACTAGCGGGAGGGGTACAGAGACCCAGTACTTC; cdr3_aa: CASSQVGTSGRGTETQYF; j_call: TRBJ2-5; v_call: TRBV4-2; d_call: TRBD2; clone_size: NA
cdr3_nt: TGTGCCACCGCCCCCCGACAGGGGGGCAACGAGCAGTACTTC; cdr3_aa: CATAPRQGGNEQYF; j_call: TRBJ2-7; v_call: TRBV15; d_call: TRBD1; clone_size: NA
cdr3_nt: TGTGCCACCAGCAGCCCGACAGGGCCCGTACAGCCCCAGCATTTT; cdr3_aa: CATSSPTGPVQPQHF; j_call: TRBJ1-5; v_call: TRBV15; d_call: TRBD1; clone_size: NA
cdr3_nt: TGCGCCAGCAGCTTGCGATGGGGGACAGGTAGCCATGAGCAGTTCTTC; cdr3_aa: CASSLRWGTGSHEQFF; j_call: TRBJ2-1; v_call: TRBV5-1; d_call: TRBD1; clone_size: few
cdr3_nt: TGTGCCATCAGAAGGGGGGGCGCGGGCACTGAAGCTTTCTTT; cdr3_aa: CAIRRGGAGTEAFF; j_call: TRBJ1-1; v_call: TRBV10-3; d_call: NA; clone_size: NA
cdr3_nt: TGTGCCAGCAGACTAGCGGGAGGGCCATCCTACAATGAGCAGTTCTTC; cdr3_aa: CASRLAGGPSYNEQFF; j_call: TRBJ2-1; v_call: TRBV28; d_call: TRBD2; clone_size: once
cdr3_nt: TGTGCCAGCAGTTTAGGGGCTGCTAACTCTGGGGCCAACGTCCTGACTTTC; cdr3_aa: CASSLGAANSGANVLTF; j_call: TRBJ2-6; v_call: TRBV28; d_call: NA; clone_size: NA
cdr3_nt: TGTGCCAGCAGCACCGAAGGACTAGCCTTCCTCAATGAGCAGTTCTTC; cdr3_aa: CASSTEGLAFLNEQFF; j_call: TRBJ2-1; v_call: TRBV5-6; d_call: TRBD2; clone_size: NA
cdr3_nt: TGTGCCAGCCATCCAGGCCTCACAAGGAACACCATATATTTT; cdr3_aa: CASHPGLTRNTIYF; j_call: TRBJ1-3; v_call: TRBV6-1; d_call: NA; clone_size: NA
cdr3_nt: TGTGCCAGTAGGGGACAGGGCAGCAATCAGCCCCAGCATTTT; cdr3_aa: CASRGQGSNQPQHF; j_call: TRBJ1-5; v_call: TRBV19; d_call: TRBD1; clone_size: few
cdr3_nt: TGCGCCAGCAGCCAAGCGGACAGGCCGAGGAAAGAAGCTTTCTTT; cdr3_aa: CASSQADRPRKEAFF; j_call: TRBJ1-1; v_call: TRBV4-1; d_call: TRBD1; clone_size: NA
cdr3_nt: TGTGCCAGCAGTTTGCGGTGGGGAGCCTACGAGCAGTACTTC; cdr3_aa: CASSLRWGAYEQYF; j_call: TRBJ2-7; v_call: TRBV28; d_call: NA; clone_size: NA
cdr3_nt: TGCAGCGTTCCGAGGCAGGGGATAGTCAATGAGCAGTTCTTC; cdr3_aa: CSVPRQGIVNEQFF; j_call: TRBJ2-1; v_call: TRBV29-1; d_call: NA; clone_size: once
cdr3_nt: TGTGCCAGCAGCTTAGGCGAGGTATCTGAAGCTTTCTTT; cdr3_aa: CASSLGEVSEAFF; j_call: TRBJ1-1; v_call: TRBV7-8; d_call: NA; clone_size: NA
cdr3_nt: TGCGCCAGCAGCGAGGGGACAGGGACTGAAGCTTTCTTT; cdr3_aa: CASSEGTGTEAFF; j_call: TRBJ1-1; v_call: TRBV5-1; d_call: TRBD1; clone_size: once
cdr3_nt: TGTGCCAGTACCCGCTTTCCGACAGGGCGTGGAGGAAACACCATATATTTT; cdr3_aa: CASTRFPTGRGGNTIYF; j_call: TRBJ1-3; v_call: TRBV19; d_call: TRBD1; clone_size: NA
cdr3_nt: TGTGCCAGCAGCGTACAACTAGCGGGAGATGAGCAGTTCTTC; cdr3_aa: CASSVQLAGDEQFF; j_call: TRBJ2-1; v_call: TRBV9; d_call: TRBD2; clone_size: NA
cdr3_nt: TGTGCCAGCAGTATGGGACAGACCTACGAGCAGTACTTC; cdr3_aa: CASSMGQTYEQYF; j_call: TRBJ2-7; v_call: TRBV2; d_call: TRBD1; clone_size: NA
cdr3_nt: TGTGCCAGCAGTCCAGGGACAGGAGGTTATGGCTACACCTTC; cdr3_aa: CASSPGTGGYGYTF; j_call: TRBJ1-2; v_call: TRBV28; d_call: TRBD1; clone_size: NA
cdr3_nt: TGCGCCAGCAGCCGGGACAGGGGGAGTTCCTACGAGCAGTACTTC; cdr3_aa: CASSRDRGSSYEQYF; j_call: TRBJ2-7; v_call: TRBV5-1; d_call: TRBD1; clone_size: NA
cdr3_nt: TGTGCCAGCAGCTTAAGCGGGGATAGCACAGATACGCAGTATTTT; cdr3_aa: CASSLSGDSTDTQYF; j_call: TRBJ2-3; v_call: TRBV7-9; d_call: TRBD2; clone_size: NA
cdr3_nt: TGTGCCAGCAGCGAAGGACAGGGGAGCGATCAGCCCCAGCATTTT; cdr3_aa: CASSEGQGSDQPQHF; j_call: TRBJ1-5; v_call: TRBV11-2; d_call: TRBD1; clone_size: NA
cdr3_nt: TGTGCCACCAATACAGGGACAGGGGACGAGCAGTACTTC; cdr3_aa: CATNTGTGDEQYF; j_call: TRBJ2-7; v_call: TRBV10-3; d_call: TRBD1; clone_size: NA
cdr3_nt: TGTGCCAGCAGTTACTCTGGGGGACAGGGTGGAAGACTGTTTTTT; cdr3_aa: CASSYSGGQGGRLFF; j_call: TRBJ1-4; v_call: TRBV6-5; d_call: TRBD1; clone_size: NA
cdr3_nt: TGTGCCAGCAGTTCGGGTCTTCAAGAGACCCAGTACTTC; cdr3_aa: CASSSGLQETQYF; j_call: TRBJ2-5; v_call: TRBV6-6; d_call: NA; clone_size: NA
cdr3_nt: TGTGCCAGCAGGCGGCAGCTAAATCAGCCCCAGCATTTT; cdr3_aa: CASRRQLNQPQHF; j_call: TRBJ1-5; v_call: TRBV6-1; d_call: NA; clone_size: NA
cdr3_nt: TGTGCCAGCAGCCTAGACGGCTACGAGCAGTACTTC; cdr3_aa: CASSLDGYEQYF; j_call: TRBJ2-7; v_call: TRBV27; d_call: NA; clone_size: NA
cdr3_nt: TGTGCCAGTAGTGAAGGGCTAGCGGGACTCTACGAGCAGTACTTC; cdr3_aa: CASSEGLAGLYEQYF; j_call: TRBJ2-7; v_call: TRBV19; d_call: TRBD2; clone_size: once